The 7 T cell receptor beta chains below all came from one sample that was sequenced in a study of blood T cell repertoires in COVID-19. The protocol was immunoSEQ multiplex PCR, while the TCRdb copy is restricted to in-frame clones and leaves out a portion. The sample contains 40,000 to 55,000 clones, around nine tenths of which appear only once. The sequenced material came from peripheral blood. The receptor set was obtained from a human donor in a cohort sampled during active COVID-19.

Concerning this clone: The junction and the germline gene differ at one end; a read error may be behind it. The chain recombines TRBV30 with TRBJ2-7; D is possibly TRBD2 (7 bases). Germline CDR1 and CDR2: GTSNPN and SVGIG (reference sequence). The CDR3 contains 12 residues. CDR3: CAWSVIGGHTSF. The DNA for the CDR3 is TGTGCCTGGAGTGTAATCGGGGGGCACACCTCCTTC.

A single count supports this clone. This CDR3 reads CASSFDGQGTYEQYF. The CDR3 DNA is TGCGCCAGCAGCTTTGATGGACAGGGGACCTACGAGCAGTACTTC. V and J are TRBV5-1 and TRBJ2-7; TRBD1 matches 9 bases. The CDR3 contains 15 residues. Trimming removed 2 bases from V and 2 bases from J; junction bases left unmatched: 5. Germline V lookup: CDR1 SGHRS, CDR2 YFSETQ. The full variable domain, completed using reference TRBV5-1 and TRBJ2-7, is KAGVTQTPRYLIKTRGQQVTLSCSPISGHRSVSWYQQTPGQGLQFLFEYFSETQRNKGNFPGRFSGRQFSNSRSEMNVSTLELGDSALYLCASSFDGQGTYEQYFGPGTRLTVT.

The chain joins TRBV7-2 to TRBJ1-2; D is uncertain. Germline CDR1 SGHTA, CDR2 FQGNSA. The CDR3 has 14 amino acids. V was clipped by 0 bases and J by 2 bases, with 7 bases between them. The CDR3, as DNA: TGTGCCAGCAGCTTAGCGACACTGAACTATGGCTACACCTTC. It yields the protein CASSLATLNYGYTF.

This clone was recorded a few times. The V and J genes are TRBV4-1 and TRBJ1-5; a possible D gene is TRBD1 (5 bases). The CDR3 is made up of 14 amino acids. The germline CDR1 and CDR2 sequences are MGHRA and YSYEKL. Trimming stripped 3 bases from V and 6 bases from J, with 12 bases between. The DNA of the CDR3 is TGCGCCAGCAGCCACGCAGGGTTGGGTCAGCCCCAGCATTTT. This gives the protein CASSHAGLGQPQHF.

Only one count was recorded for this clone. This chain joins TRBV5-1 and TRBJ2-1; possible D gene TRBD2, 5 bases. CDR3 length: 16 residues. V lost 0 bases, J lost 0 bases, and 10 bases lay in between. Germline V lookup: CDR1 SGHRS, CDR2 YFSETQ. DNA for the CDR3: TGCGCCAGCAGCTTGGTTCCGGGGAGCTCCTACAATGAGCAGTTCTTC. Its protein product is CASSLVPGSSYNEQFF.

The rearrangement joins TRBV5-1 to TRBJ2-1, with TRBD1 identical over 7 bases. The germline gives CDR1 SGHRS, CDR2 YFSETQ. The CDR3 spans 16 residues. The V segment lost 4 bases and the J segment 2 bases; nucleotides outside the gene matches: 9. The CDR3: CASSVGDSVTYNEQFF. The CDR3 DNA sequence: TGCGCCAGCAGCGTAGGGGACAGCGTAACCTACAATGAGCAGTTCTTC.

The chain has TRBV3-1 (or the pseudogene TRBV3-2) and TRBJ2-5; D perhaps matches TRBD2 (5 bases). V was cut by 4 bases and J by 5 bases, with 11 bases left in between. Germline loops: CDR1 LGHDT, CDR2 YNNKEL (reference sequence). The CDR3 spans 13 residues. CDR3 DNA: TGTGCCAGCAGCCGACTAAGCGTCGAGACCCAGTACTTC. Its protein product is CASSRLSVETQYF.